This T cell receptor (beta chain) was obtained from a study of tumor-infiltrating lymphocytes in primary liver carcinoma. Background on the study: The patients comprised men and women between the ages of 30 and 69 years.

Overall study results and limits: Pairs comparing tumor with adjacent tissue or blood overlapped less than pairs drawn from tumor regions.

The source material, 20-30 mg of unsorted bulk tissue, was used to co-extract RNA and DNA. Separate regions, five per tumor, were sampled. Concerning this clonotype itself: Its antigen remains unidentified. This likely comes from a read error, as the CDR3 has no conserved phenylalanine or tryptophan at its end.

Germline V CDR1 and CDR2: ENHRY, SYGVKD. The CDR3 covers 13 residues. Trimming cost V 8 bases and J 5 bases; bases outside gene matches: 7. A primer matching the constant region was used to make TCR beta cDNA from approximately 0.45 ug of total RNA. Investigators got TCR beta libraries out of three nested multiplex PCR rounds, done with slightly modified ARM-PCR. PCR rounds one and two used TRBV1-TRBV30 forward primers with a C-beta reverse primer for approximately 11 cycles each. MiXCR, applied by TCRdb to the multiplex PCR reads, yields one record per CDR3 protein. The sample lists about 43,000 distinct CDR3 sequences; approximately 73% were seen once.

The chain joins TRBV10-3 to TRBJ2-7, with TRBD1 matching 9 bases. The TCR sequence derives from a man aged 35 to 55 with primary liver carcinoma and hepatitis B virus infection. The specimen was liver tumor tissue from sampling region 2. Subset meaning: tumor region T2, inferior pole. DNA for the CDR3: TGTGCCATCTCCGGGACAGGGTTGGACGAGCAGTACTTA. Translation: CAISGTGLDEQYL.